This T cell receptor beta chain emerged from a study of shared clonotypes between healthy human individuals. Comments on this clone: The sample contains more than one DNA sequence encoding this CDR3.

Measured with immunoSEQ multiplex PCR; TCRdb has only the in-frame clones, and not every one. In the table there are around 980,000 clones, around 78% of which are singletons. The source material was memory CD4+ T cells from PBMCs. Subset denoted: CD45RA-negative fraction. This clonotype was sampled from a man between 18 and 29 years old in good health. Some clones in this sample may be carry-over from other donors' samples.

The CDR3 DNA follows: TGCGCCAGCAGCCCGGGGTCGAACACTGAAGCTTTCTTT. Amino acid sequence: CASSPGSNTEAFF. The chain has TRBV5-1 and TRBJ1-1; D gene uncertain. The CDR3 has 13 amino acids. V shed 4 bases and J shed 1 base, with 8 bases lying between them. Looked up from germline, CDR1 is SGHRS and CDR2 is YFSETQ.